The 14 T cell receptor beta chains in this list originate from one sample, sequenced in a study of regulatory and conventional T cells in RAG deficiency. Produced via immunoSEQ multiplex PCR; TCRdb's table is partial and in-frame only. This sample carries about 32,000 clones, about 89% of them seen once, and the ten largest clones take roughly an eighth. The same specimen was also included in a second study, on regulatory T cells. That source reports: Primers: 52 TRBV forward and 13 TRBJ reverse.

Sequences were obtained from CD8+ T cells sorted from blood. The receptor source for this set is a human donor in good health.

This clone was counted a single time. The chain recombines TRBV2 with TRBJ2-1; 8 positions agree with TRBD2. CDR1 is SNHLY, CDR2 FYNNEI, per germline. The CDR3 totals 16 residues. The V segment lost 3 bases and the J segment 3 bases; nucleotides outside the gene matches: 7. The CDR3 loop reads CASSDTSSGHYNEQFF. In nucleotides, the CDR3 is TGTGCCAGCAGTGATACGTCTAGCGGGCACTACAATGAGCAGTTCTTC.

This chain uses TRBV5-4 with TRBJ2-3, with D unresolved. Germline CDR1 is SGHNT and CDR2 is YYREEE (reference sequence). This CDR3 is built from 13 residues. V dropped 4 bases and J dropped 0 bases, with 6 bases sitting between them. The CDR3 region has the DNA TGTGCCAGCAGCCCCGCCAGCACAGATACGCAGTATTTT. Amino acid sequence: CASSPASTDTQYF.

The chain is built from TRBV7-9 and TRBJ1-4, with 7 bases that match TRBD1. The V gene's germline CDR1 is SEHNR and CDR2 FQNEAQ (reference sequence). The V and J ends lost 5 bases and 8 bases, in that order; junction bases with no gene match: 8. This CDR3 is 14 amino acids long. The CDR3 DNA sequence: TGTGCCAGCAGCATAACCGGGACAGTAGAAAAACTGTTTTTT. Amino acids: CASSITGTVEKLFF.

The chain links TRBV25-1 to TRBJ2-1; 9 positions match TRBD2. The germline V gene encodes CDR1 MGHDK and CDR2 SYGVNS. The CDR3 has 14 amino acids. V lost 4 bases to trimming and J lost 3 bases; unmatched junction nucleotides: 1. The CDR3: CASSASGIYNEQFF. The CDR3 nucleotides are TGTGCCAGCAGTGCTAGCGGGATCTACAATGAGCAGTTCTTC.

The CDR3 reads CASREIRGVYEQYF. The CDR3 bases are TGTGCCAGCAGAGAGATCAGAGGGGTCTACGAGCAGTACTTC. V and J are TRBV27 and TRBJ2-7, with D perhaps being TRBD1 or TRBD2 (5 bases each). This CDR3 has 14 residues. Germline V gene lookup returns CDR1 MNHEY and CDR2 SMNVEV (reference sequence). The V and J ends lost 6 bases and 3 bases respectively, with 15 bases between them.

This CDR3 is CSVDSQSSYEQYF. The CDR3 nucleotides are TGCAGCGTTGATTCCCAGTCCTCCTACGAGCAGTACTTC. V and J are TRBV29-1 and TRBJ2-7; D is undetermined. The CDR3 is 13 amino acids. CDR1 is SQVTM and CDR2 is ANQGSEA in the germline V gene. V was clipped by 3 bases and J by 0 bases, with 9 bases between them.

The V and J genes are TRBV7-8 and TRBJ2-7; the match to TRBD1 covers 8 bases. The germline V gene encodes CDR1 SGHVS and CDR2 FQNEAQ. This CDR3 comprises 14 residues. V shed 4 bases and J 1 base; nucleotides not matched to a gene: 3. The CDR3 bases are TGTGCCAGCAGCTCCGGGACAGGATCCTACGAGCAGTACTTC. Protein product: CASSSGTGSYEQYF.

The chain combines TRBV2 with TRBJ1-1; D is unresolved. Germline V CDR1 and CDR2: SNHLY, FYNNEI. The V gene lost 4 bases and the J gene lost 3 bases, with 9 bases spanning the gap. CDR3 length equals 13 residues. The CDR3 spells CASSGHRDTEAFF. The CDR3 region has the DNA TGTGCCAGCAGTGGACACAGAGACACTGAAGCTTTCTTT.

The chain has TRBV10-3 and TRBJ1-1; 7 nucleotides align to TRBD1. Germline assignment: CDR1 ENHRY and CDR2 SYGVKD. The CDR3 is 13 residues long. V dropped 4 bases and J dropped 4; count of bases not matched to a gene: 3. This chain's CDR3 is CAISGDSSTEAFF. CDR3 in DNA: TGTGCCATCAGTGGGGACAGTTCCACTGAAGCTTTCTTT.

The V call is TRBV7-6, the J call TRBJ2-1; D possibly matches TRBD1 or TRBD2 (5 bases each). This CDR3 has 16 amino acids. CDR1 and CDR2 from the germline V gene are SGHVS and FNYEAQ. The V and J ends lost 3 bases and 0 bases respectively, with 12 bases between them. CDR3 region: CASSFWGFGSYNEQFF. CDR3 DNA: TGTGCCAGCAGCTTCTGGGGGTTTGGCTCCTACAATGAGCAGTTCTTC.

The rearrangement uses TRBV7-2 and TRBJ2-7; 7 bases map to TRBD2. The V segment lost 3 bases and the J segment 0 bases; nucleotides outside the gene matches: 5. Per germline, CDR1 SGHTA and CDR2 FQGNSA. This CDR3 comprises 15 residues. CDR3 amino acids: CASSFALANSYEQYF. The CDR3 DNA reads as TGTGCCAGCAGCTTTGCACTAGCGAACTCCTACGAGCAGTACTTC.

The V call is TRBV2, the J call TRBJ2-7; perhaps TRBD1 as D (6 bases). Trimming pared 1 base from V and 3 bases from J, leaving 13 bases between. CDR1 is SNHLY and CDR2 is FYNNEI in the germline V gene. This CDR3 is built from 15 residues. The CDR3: CASSEEGTQNYEQYF. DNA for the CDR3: TGTGCCAGCAGTGAAGAAGGGACACAAAACTACGAGCAGTACTTC.

The CDR3 loop reads CASSLPPSAGAGYTF. CDR3 nucleotide sequence: TGTGCCAGCAGTTTACCTCCCTCGGCTGGGGCCGGCTACACCTTC. This chain uses TRBV28 with TRBJ1-2; D possibly corresponds to TRBD1 (5 bases). Trimming cost V 2 bases and J 8 bases, with 18 bases left between them. The CDR3 has 15 amino acids. Germline lookup yields CDR1 MDHEN and CDR2 SYDVKM.

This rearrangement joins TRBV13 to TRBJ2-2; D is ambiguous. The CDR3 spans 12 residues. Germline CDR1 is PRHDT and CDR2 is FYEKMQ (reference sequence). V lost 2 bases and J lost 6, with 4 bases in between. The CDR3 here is CASSLFSGELFF. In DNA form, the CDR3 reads TGTGCCAGCAGCTTATTTTCCGGGGAGCTGTTTTTT.